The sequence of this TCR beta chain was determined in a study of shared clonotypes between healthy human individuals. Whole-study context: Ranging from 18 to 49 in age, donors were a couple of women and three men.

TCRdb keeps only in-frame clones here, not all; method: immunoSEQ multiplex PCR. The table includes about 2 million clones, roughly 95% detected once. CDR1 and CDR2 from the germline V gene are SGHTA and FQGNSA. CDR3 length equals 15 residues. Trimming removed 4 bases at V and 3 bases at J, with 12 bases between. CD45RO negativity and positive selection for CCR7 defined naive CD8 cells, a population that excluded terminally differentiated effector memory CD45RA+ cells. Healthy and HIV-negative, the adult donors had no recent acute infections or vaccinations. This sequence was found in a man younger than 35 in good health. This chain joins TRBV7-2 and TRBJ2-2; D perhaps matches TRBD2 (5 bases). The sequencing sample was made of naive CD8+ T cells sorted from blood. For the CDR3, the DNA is TGTGCCAGCAGCTCCCGGGATAAACACACCGGGGAGCTGTTTTTT. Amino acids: CASSSRDKHTGELFF. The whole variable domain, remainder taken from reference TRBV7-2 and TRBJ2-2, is GAGVSQSPSNKVTEKGKDVELRCDPISGHTALYWYRQSLGQGLEFLIYFQGNSAPDKSGLPSDRFSAERTGGSVSTLTIQRTQQEDSAVYLCASSSRDKHTGELFFGEGSRLTVL.